Listed here are 25 T cell receptor beta chains from one sample, sequenced in a study of T cell responses to AZD1222 COVID-19 vaccine. Clones were read by immunoSEQ multiplex PCR, and TCRdb kept only the in-frame ones, dropping some. The repertoire holds 84,000 or so clones, with about nine tenths as singletons. Sequenced material: peripheral blood, taken 28 days after the second AZD1222 dose. The source is an adult who received the AZD1222 COVID-19 vaccine.

This chain connects TRBV11-3 to TRBJ2-2; 12 nucleotides match TRBD2. The V gene end was trimmed by 5 bases and the J gene end by 7 bases; junction bases not matched to a gene: 11. This CDR3 contains 17 residues. Germline V lookup: CDR1 SGHNT, CDR2 YENEEA. The CDR3: CASSMMGGLAGNGELFF. CDR3 sequence (DNA): TGTGCCAGCAGCATGATGGGGGGACTAGCGGGCAACGGGGAGCTGTTTTTT.

The V gene is TRBV7-9, the J gene TRBJ1-4, with 9 bases aligning to TRBD1. The CDR3 totals 15 residues. Germline CDR1 SEHNR, CDR2 FQNEAQ (reference sequence). The V segment lost 4 bases and the J segment 6 bases; nucleotides outside the gene matches: 6. The CDR3 loop is CASSWTGEYDEKLFF. The CDR3 DNA reads TGTGCCAGCAGCTGGACAGGGGAATATGATGAAAAACTGTTTTTT.

This chain uses TRBV3-1 (or the pseudogene TRBV3-2) with TRBJ2-1; no reliable D call. V gave up 3 bases and J gave up 1 base, with 7 bases separating them. CDR1 is LGHDT, CDR2 YNNKEL, per germline (reference sequence). CDR3 length equals 14 residues. CDR3 nucleotides: TGTGCCAGCAGCCAGGCAGGTTCCTACAATGAGCAGTTCTTC. This gives the protein CASSQAGSYNEQFF.

In DNA, the CDR3 is TGTGCCAGCAGCTTAGGCCAGGGTGGATATGGCTACACCTTC. Residues: CASSLGQGGYGYTF. The chain recombines TRBV7-9 with TRBJ1-2; D possibly corresponds to TRBD1 (5 bases). Germline CDR1 is SEHNR and CDR2 is FQNEAQ (reference sequence). Trimming cost V 1 base and J 5 bases, with 11 bases left between them. The CDR3 contains 14 residues.

The J gene is TRBJ1-2, the V gene TRBV28; tentatively, D is TRBD1 (5 bases). CDR3 size: 12 residues. Germline V gene sequence: CDR1 MDHEN, CDR2 SYDVKM. The V and J ends lost 7 bases and 10 bases respectively, with 16 bases between them. The CDR3 loop reads CASTPTASSYTF. In nucleotides, the CDR3 is TGTGCCAGCACCCCGACAGCCTCCTCCTACACCTTC.

The gene calls are TRBV2 and TRBJ2-1; D is perhaps TRBD1 or TRBD2 (5 bases each). Trimming pared 7 bases from V and 2 bases from J, leaving 9 bases between. Germline V lookup: CDR1 SNHLY, CDR2 FYNNEI. CDR3 length: 13 amino acids. The CDR3 spells CASNWDPYNEQFF. CDR3 sequence (DNA): TGTGCCAGCAACTGGGACCCCTACAATGAGCAGTTCTTC.

J is TRBJ1-2 and V is TRBV2; D gene ambiguous. V lost 7 bases and J 4 bases, leaving 10 bases between the germline ends. CDR3 size: 12 residues. The germline V gene encodes CDR1 SNHLY and CDR2 FYNNEI. The CDR3 is CASTGFGYGYTF. CDR3 nucleotides: TGTGCCAGCACAGGATTCGGCTATGGCTACACCTTC.

The CDR3 nucleotides read TGTGCCAGCAGCGTGACAGGGGGCGAGCAGTACTTC. Amino acids: CASSVTGGEQYF. The chain employs TRBV7-2 and TRBJ2-7, with 9 bases identical to TRBD1. This CDR3 is built from 12 residues. V shed 5 bases, J shed 6 bases, and the junction held 2 bases outside the gene matches. CDR1 is SGHTA and CDR2 is FQGNSA in the germline V gene.

This clone was picked up a small number of times. This chain links TRBV30 with TRBJ1-2, with D tentatively TRBD1 (5 bases). This CDR3 is built from 14 residues. Trimming stripped 1 base from V and 8 bases from J, with 17 bases between. Germline V gives CDR1 GTSNPN, CDR2 SVGIG (reference sequence). CDR3: CAWSDKQGVMGYTF. CDR3 nucleotide sequence: TGTGCCTGGAGTGACAAGCAGGGTGTGATGGGCTACACCTTC.

This sequence joins TRBV19 and TRBJ2-7; 9 bases agree with TRBD1. The germline V gene encodes CDR1 LNHDA and CDR2 SQIVND (reference sequence). CDR3 size: 15 residues. V shed 4 bases, J shed 1 base, and the junction held 5 bases outside the gene matches. In DNA form, the CDR3 reads TGTGCCAGTAGTACCTGGGACAGGGCTTCCTACGAGCAGTACTTC. Translating it yields CASSTWDRASYEQYF.

This clone has only a few counts. The chain carries TRBV21-1 and TRBJ2-1. TRBV21-1 has pseudogene status. This CDR3 is 11 amino acids long. The CDR3 coding sequence is TGTGCCAGGGGAAGGACGGATGAGCAGTTCTTC. It is translated as CARGRTDEQFF.

As regards this clone: Different DNA sequences within this sample yield the same CDR3. V and J are TRBV11-2 and TRBJ1-4; D remains ambiguous. This CDR3 has 12 amino acids. Germline assignment: CDR1 SGHAT and CDR2 FQNNGV. Trimming shortened V by 3 bases and J by 8 bases, and 7 bases separated the two germline ends. The CDR3 sequence is CASSLIGEKLFF. As DNA, the CDR3 is TGTGCCAGCAGCTTGATAGGGGAAAAACTGTTTTTT.

The chain links TRBV11-1 to TRBJ1-4, with unresolved D. The CDR3 length is 14 residues. Germline V CDR1 and CDR2: SGHAT, FQDESV (reference sequence). V dropped 5 bases and J dropped 2 bases, with 9 bases sitting between them. The CDR3 here is CASSRGSTNEKLFF. CDR3 bases: TGTGCCAGCAGCCGAGGGTCCACTAATGAAAAACTGTTTTTT.

CDR3 region: CASGPGTEAFF. The CDR3 DNA reads as TGTGCCAGCGGCCCTGGCACTGAAGCTTTCTTT. The chain carries TRBV7-9 and TRBJ1-1, with no clear D. Germline CDR1 and CDR2: SEHNR and FQNEAQ (reference sequence). This CDR3 is 11 amino acids long. The V end lost 8 bases, the J end lost 4 bases, and 8 bases lay between the germline ends.

V usage is TRBV3-1 (or the pseudogene TRBV3-2) and J usage is TRBJ2-3, with 7 positions matching TRBD2. The CDR3 is 15 residues long. The germline CDR1 and CDR2 sequences are LGHDT and YNNKEL (reference sequence). After removal of 4 bases from V and 4 bases from J, the junction contained 8 bases not matched to a gene. This CDR3 reads CASSPLGREPDTQYF. The CDR3 nucleotides are TGTGCCAGCAGCCCCCTGGGGCGGGAGCCAGATACGCAGTATTTT.

This clone was counted a single time. The chain uses TRBV11-3 and TRBJ2-1; D might be TRBD2 (6 bases). This CDR3 has 18 residues. Germline-derived CDR1 and CDR2 are SGHNT and YENEEA. Between the trimmed V and J ends, which lost 0 bases and 4 bases, there was a span of 19 bases. The CDR3 DNA is TGTGCCAGCAGCTTAGATTCTCGGGTTGGCGGGAAATACAATGAGCAGTTCTTC. Its protein product is CASSLDSRVGGKYNEQFF.

The CDR3 region is CASSLRTGKAFF. The CDR3 bases are TGCGCCAGCAGCCTACGGACAGGGAAAGCTTTCTTT. V gene TRBV5-1 combines with J gene TRBJ1-1; 8 bases align to TRBD1. Unmatched junction bases numbered 5, after V lost 4 bases and J lost 9 bases. CDR3 length: 12 residues. Germline V gene data show CDR1 as SGHRS and CDR2 as YFSETQ.

This chain uses TRBV5-1 with TRBJ1-6, with D maybe TRBD1 (5 bases). Germline V gives CDR1 SGHRS, CDR2 YFSETQ. Trimming pared 0 bases from V and 10 bases from J, leaving 11 bases between. This CDR3 has 14 residues. The CDR3 reads CASSLEGVGSPLHF. The CDR3 DNA sequence: TGCGCCAGCAGCTTGGAAGGGGTCGGGTCACCCCTCCACTTT. Full variable domain (missing parts from reference TRBV5-1 and TRBJ1-6): KAGVTQTPRYLIKTRGQQVTLSCSPISGHRSVSWYQQTPGQGLQFLFEYFSETQRNKGNFPGRFSGRQFSNSRSEMNVSTLELGDSALYLCASSLEGVGSPLHFGNGTRLTVT.

This clone turned up a few times. V usage is TRBV11-1 and J usage is TRBJ1-6; 10 positions match TRBD1. V trimming: 5 bases; J trimming: 9 bases; junction bases outside the gene matches: 4. CDR3 length equals 14 residues. Germline CDR1 and CDR2: SGHAT and FQDESV (reference sequence). CDR3 loop: CASSPDRGPSPLHF. Here the CDR3 DNA reads TGTGCCAGCAGCCCTGACAGGGGGCCTTCACCCCTCCACTTT.

The chain carries TRBV5-4 and TRBJ2-1; TRBD2 agrees at 10 bases. CDR1 and CDR2 from the germline V gene are SGHNT and YYREEE (reference sequence). CDR3 length: 15 amino acids. V dropped 2 bases and J dropped 4; count of bases not matched to a gene: 3. CDR3 in DNA: TGTGCCAGCAGCTTAACTAGCGGGGCTTACAATGAGCAGTTCTTC. It encodes CASSLTSGAYNEQFF.

This clone was recorded a few times. V and J are TRBV28 and TRBJ2-7; no clear D. Germline V CDR1 and CDR2: MDHEN, SYDVKM. The length of the CDR3 is 13 residues. V was clipped by 8 bases and J by 4 bases, with 15 bases between them. DNA for the CDR3: TGTGCCAGCTTAGAGGTGGTTGGTTACGAGCAGTACTTC. This sequence encodes CASLEVVGYEQYF.

This chain uses TRBV5-1 with TRBJ2-5, with D perhaps given as TRBD1 or TRBD2 (5 bases each). The germline V and J ends were trimmed by 3 bases and 4 bases, with 10 bases remaining between them. Germline CDR1 reads SGHRS; CDR2 reads YFSETQ. The CDR3 has 13 residues. The CDR3 here is CASSWGNGETQYF. In DNA, the CDR3 is TGCGCCAGCAGCTGGGGGAACGGAGAGACCCAGTACTTC.

This sequence joins TRBV7-3 and TRBJ2-1, with 8 bases matching TRBD2. V dropped 5 bases and J dropped 0; count of bases not matched to a gene: 3. The CDR3 spans 15 residues. Germline CDR1 and CDR2: SGHTA and FQGTGA. The CDR3 is CASSLGTSSYNEQFF. The CDR3 DNA reads TGTGCCAGCAGCCTCGGGACTAGCTCCTACAATGAGCAGTTCTTC.

The genes are TRBV5-1 and TRBJ2-2; possible D gene TRBD2, 5 bases. V was shortened by 2 bases and J by 7 bases, with 12 bases between the two germline ends. The CDR3 has 14 amino acids. Germline-derived CDR1 and CDR2 are SGHRS and YFSETQ. CDR3 nucleotide sequence: TGCGCCAGCAGCTTCGAACTAGTTTTCGGGGAGCTGTTTTTT. Amino acid sequence: CASSFELVFGELFF.

Remarks on this clone: Other DNA sequences in the same sample also yield this CDR3. CDR3 loop: CASSLANYGYTF. Here the CDR3 DNA reads TGTGCCAGCAGTTTGGCAAACTATGGCTACACCTTC. The chain links TRBV12-3 or TRBV12-4 to TRBJ1-2, with no clear D. The V and J ends lost 3 bases and 2 bases respectively, with 4 bases between them. The CDR3 has 12 amino acids.